One sample yielded the 3 T cell receptor beta chains listed below, sequenced in a study of graft-versus-host responses after intestinal transplantation. Assay used: immunoSEQ multiplex PCR; TCRdb lists only in-frame clones, some missing. In the table there are around 14,000 clones, approximately 30% of which are singletons. The sequencing used alloreactive CD4+ T cells from a mixed lymphocyte reaction culture, collected before intestinal transplant. The subset denotes: CFSE-low proliferating T cells sorted from approximately 6-day pre-transplant mixed lymphocyte reaction (GvH or HvG direction). These TCRs come from a human patient who received an intestinal transplant.

V gene TRBV11-2 combines with J gene TRBJ1-2, with no clear D. This CDR3 region has 13 residues. Germline CDR1 SGHAT, CDR2 FQNNGV. The V end lost 5 bases, the J end lost 5 bases, and 12 bases lay between the germline ends. CDR3 coding DNA: TGTGCCAGCAGCCCCGCCGGCCCATATGGCTACACCTTC. It yields the protein CASSPAGPYGYTF.

The chain is built from TRBV5-1 and TRBJ1-6; TRBD1 agrees at 8 bases. The CDR3 is 16 residues long. J gave up 2 bases and V 4 bases, and 5 bases lay outside the gene matches. Germline assignment: CDR1 SGHRS and CDR2 YFSETQ. CDR3 sequence (DNA): TGCGCCAGCAGCCCCTTCAGGGGGCCCTATAATTCACCCCTCCACTTT. Amino acid sequence: CASSPFRGPYNSPLHF. The full variable domain, with the rest looked up from reference TRBV5-1 and TRBJ1-6, is KAGVTQTPRYLIKTRGQQVTLSCSPISGHRSVSWYQQTPGQGLQFLFEYFSETQRNKGNFPGRFSGRQFSNSRSEMNVSTLELGDSALYLCASSPFRGPYNSPLHFGNGTRLTVT.

This clone was picked up a small number of times. The CDR3 DNA sequence: TGTGCCAGCAGTTCCAGGGGAGGCGAGCAGTACTTC. It translates to CASSSRGGEQYF. This chain links TRBV27 with TRBJ2-7; TRBD1 or TRBD2 may be the D gene (6 bases each). The V gene's germline CDR1 is MNHEY and CDR2 SMNVEV (reference sequence). The ends were cut back, 4 bases at V and 6 bases at J, with 10 bases in the middle. CDR3 length: 12 amino acids.